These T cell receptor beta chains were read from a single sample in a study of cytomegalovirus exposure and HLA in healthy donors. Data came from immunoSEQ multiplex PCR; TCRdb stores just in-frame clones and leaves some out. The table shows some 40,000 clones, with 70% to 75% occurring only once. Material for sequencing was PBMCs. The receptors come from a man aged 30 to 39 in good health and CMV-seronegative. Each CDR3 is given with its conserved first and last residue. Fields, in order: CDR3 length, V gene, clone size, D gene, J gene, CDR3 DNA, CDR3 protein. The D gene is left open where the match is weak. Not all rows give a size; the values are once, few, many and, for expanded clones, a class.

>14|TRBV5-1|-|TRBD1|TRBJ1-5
TGCGCCAGCAGCCCGGGGACAGGCAATCAGCCCCAGCATTTT
CASSPGTGNQPQHF
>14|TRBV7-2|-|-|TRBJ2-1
TGTGCCAGGAGAGAAGTTAGCTCCTACAATGAGCAGTTCTTC
CARREVSSYNEQFF
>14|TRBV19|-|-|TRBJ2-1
TGTGCCAGTAGTAGCGGGGATTCATACAATGAGCAGTTCTTC
CASSSGDSYNEQFF
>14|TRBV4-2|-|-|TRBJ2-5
TGTGCCAGCAGCCCCCTGGGCAGGCAAGAGACCCAGTACTTC
CASSPLGRQETQYF
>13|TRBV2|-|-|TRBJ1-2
TGTGCCAGCAGTACAGCAGCTAACTATGGCTACACCTTC
CASSTAANYGYTF
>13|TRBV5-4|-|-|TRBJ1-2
TGTGCCAGCAGCCCGGAAAGGGGTTATGGCTACACCTTC
CASSPERGYGYTF
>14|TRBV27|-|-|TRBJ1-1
TGTGCCAGCAGGGTGCAGGAGGGAAACGCTGAAGCTTTCTTT
CASRVQEGNAEAFF
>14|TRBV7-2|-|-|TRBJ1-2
TGTGCCAGCAGCTCCCTCGCGGGGGGCGGAGGCTACACCTTC
CASSSLAGGGGYTF
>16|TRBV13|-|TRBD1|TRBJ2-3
TGTGCCAGCAGCTTACGGCTCACAGGGGGCGCAGATACGCAGTATTTT
CASSLRLTGGADTQYF
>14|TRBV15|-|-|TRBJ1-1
TGTGCCACCAGCACGATCCAGGGAATCAGTGAAGCTTTCTTT
CATSTIQGISEAFF
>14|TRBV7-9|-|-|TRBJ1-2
TGTGCCAGCAGCGTCGGGGAGGTGAACTATGGCTACACCTTC
CASSVGEVNYGYTF
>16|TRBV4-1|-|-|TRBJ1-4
TGCGCCAGCAGCCAAAAAGGGGTAACCACTAATGAAAAACTGTTTTTT
CASSQKGVTTNEKLFF
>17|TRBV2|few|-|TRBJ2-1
TGTGCCAGCAGTGAAGCGCTGCAGGCCGGGATCTACAATGAGCAGTTCTTC
CASSEALQAGIYNEQFF
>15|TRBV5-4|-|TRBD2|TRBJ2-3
TGTGCCAGCAGCGTGACTAGCGCAGGGTCAGATACGCAGTATTTT
CASSVTSAGSDTQYF
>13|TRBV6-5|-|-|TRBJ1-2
TGTGCCAGCAATCCCACGAAGAGCGGACCCTACACCTTC
CASNPTKSGPYTF
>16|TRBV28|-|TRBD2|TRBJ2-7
TGTGCCAGCAGTTCAAGCGGGAGGGCGGCCCCCTACGAGCAGTACTTC
CASSSSGRAAPYEQYF
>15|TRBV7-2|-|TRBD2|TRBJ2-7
TGTGCCAGCAGCCCGGGGAGGCGGGAGTTTGGCGAGCAGTACTTC
CASSPGRREFGEQYF
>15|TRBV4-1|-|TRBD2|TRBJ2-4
TGCGCCAGCAGCCAAGGTCTGGGAGGGCGGAACATTCAGTACTTC
CASSQGLGGRNIQYF
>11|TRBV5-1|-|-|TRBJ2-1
TGCGCCAGCAGCTTGTCAGTTGAGCAGTTCTTC
CASSLSVEQFF
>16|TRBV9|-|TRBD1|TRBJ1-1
TGTGCCAGCAGCGCCGGGACAGGGGTTTTGAACACTGAAGCTTTCTTT
CASSAGTGVLNTEAFF
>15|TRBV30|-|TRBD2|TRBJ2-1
TGTGCCTGGACAAAGCTAGCGGGAGGGCCAGCTGAGCAGTTCTTC
CAWTKLAGGPAEQFF
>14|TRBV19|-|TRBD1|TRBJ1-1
TGTGCCAGTAGTATAGGACAGGGTGGGGATGAAGCTTTCTTT
CASSIGQGGDEAFF
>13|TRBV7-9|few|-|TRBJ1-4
TGTGCCAGCAGCCTGCGGACTGGTGAAAAACTGTTTTTT
CASSLRTGEKLFF
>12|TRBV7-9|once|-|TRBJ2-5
TGTGCCAGCAGCTTCGTAGTGGAGACCCAGTACTTC
CASSFVVETQYF